This note documents a single T cell receptor beta chain sequence. The antigen is not known. The data originate from a study of cytomegalovirus exposure and HLA in healthy donors. On the study more broadly: Membership in the Caucasian-associated ancestry cluster was found for around four fifths of approximately 400 genotyped donors.

The PCR employed 60 Vbeta primers together with 13 Jbeta primers. Sequenced by immunoSEQ multiplex PCR; TCRdb stores in-frame clones only, minus some. The table includes 95,000 to 150,000 clones, roughly 80% detected once. Regarding the study as a whole: Some public TCRs appeared in many individuals, while most sequences were rare. Later on, an analysis tied 18,000 or so TCR beta sequences to HLA alleles at 0.05 false discovery rate.

Material: PBMCs. The TCR originated in a man younger than 40 in good health and CMV-seronegative.

CDR3 DNA: TGTGCCAGCAGCTTGGCGAGGGGGGGCACTGAAGCTTTCTTT. Protein product: CASSLARGGTEAFF. V usage is TRBV7-8 and J usage is TRBJ1-1; perhaps TRBD1 as D (6 bases). V was pared by 3 bases and J by 4 bases, with 12 bases between. This CDR3 is 14 amino acids long. In germline, CDR1 is SGHVS, CDR2 FQNEAQ. Complete variable domain (other parts from reference TRBV7-8 and TRBJ1-1): GAGVSQSPRYKVAKRGQDVALRCDPISGHVSLFWYQQALGQGPEFLTYFQNEAQLDKSGLPSDRFFAERPEGSVSTLKIQRTQQEDSAVYLCASSLARGGTEAFFGQGTRLTVV.